This TCR beta chain was profiled in a study of graft-versus-host responses after intestinal transplantation. Study-level background: Every one of the recipients received anti-thymocyte globulin induction and afterwards took tacrolimus and steroids for around 3 years.

As to this clone: The antigen is undetermined.

Measured with immunoSEQ multiplex PCR; TCRdb has only the in-frame clones, and not every one. The profile shows 45,000 to 65,000 clones, 90% to 95% of them singletons. Study observations and caveats: Across patients carrying graft-donor T cell macrochimerism, allografts held high graft-versus-host to host-versus-graft clonal ratios.

This sequence was found in a human donor who was the organ donor for an intestinal transplant. The sequences come from unstimulated CD4+ T cells sorted from spleen or lymph node cells, collected before transplant.

The chain's CDR3 is CASSPRHRVSGANVLTF. The CDR3 region has the DNA TGTGCCAGCAGCCCCCGGCACAGGGTCTCTGGGGCCAACGTCCTGACTTTC. This chain uses TRBV7-9 with TRBJ2-6; D perhaps matches TRBD1 (6 bases). CDR3 length: 17 amino acids. Germline CDR1 SEHNR, CDR2 FQNEAQ (reference sequence). Between the trimmed V and J ends, which lost 5 bases and 0 bases, there was a span of 14 bases.